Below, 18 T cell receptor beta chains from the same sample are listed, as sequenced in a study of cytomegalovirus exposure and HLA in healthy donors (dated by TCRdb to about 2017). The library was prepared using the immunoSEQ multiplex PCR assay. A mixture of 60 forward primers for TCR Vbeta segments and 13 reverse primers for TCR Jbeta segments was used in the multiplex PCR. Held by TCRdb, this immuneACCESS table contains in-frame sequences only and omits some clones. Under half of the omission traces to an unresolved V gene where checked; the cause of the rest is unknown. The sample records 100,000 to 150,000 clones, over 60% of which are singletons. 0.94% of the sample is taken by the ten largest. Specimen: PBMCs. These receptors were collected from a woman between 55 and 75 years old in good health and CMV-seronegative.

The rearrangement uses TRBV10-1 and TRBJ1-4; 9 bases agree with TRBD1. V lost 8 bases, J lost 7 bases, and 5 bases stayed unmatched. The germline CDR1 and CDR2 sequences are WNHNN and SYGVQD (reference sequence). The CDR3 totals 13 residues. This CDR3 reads CASGDRESEKLFF. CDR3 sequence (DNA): TGCGCCAGCGGGGACAGGGAGAGTGAAAAACTGTTTTTT.

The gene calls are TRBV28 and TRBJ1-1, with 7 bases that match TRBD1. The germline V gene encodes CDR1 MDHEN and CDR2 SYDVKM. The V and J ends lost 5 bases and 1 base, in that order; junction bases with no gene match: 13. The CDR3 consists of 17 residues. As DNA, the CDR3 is TGTGCCAGCAGTATACCCGGGACAGTCAGGAAGAACACTGAAGCTTTCTTT. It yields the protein CASSIPGTVRKNTEAFF.

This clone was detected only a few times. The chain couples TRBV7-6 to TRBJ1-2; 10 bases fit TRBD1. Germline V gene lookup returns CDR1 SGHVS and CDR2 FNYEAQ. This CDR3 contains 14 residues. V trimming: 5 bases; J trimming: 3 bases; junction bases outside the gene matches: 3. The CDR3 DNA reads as TGTGCCAGCAGCCCCGGACAGGGGGACTATGGCTACACCTTC. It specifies CASSPGQGDYGYTF.

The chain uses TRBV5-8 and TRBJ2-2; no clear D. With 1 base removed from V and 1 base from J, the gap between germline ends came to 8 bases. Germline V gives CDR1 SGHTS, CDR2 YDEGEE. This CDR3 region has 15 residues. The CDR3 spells CASSLRRQNTGELFF. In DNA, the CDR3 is TGTGCCAGCAGCTTGAGAAGACAGAACACCGGGGAGCTGTTTTTT.

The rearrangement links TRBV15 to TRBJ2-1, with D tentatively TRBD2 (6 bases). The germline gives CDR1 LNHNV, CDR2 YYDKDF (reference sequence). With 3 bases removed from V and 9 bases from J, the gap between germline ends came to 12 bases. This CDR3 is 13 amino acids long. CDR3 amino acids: CATSRKASAEQFF. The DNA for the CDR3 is TGTGCCACCAGCAGGAAGGCTAGCGCTGAGCAGTTCTTC.

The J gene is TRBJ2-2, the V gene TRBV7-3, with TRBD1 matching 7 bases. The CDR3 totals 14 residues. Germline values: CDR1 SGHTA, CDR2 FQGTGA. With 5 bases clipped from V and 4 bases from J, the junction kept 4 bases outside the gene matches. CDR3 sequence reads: CASSTTGSTGELFF. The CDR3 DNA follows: TGTGCCAGCAGCACGACAGGGAGCACCGGGGAGCTGTTTTTT.

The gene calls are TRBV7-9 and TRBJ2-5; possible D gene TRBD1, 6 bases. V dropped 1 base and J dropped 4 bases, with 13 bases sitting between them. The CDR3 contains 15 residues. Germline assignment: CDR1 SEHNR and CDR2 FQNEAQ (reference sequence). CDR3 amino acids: CASSLDGGASETQYF. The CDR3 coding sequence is TGTGCCAGCAGCTTAGATGGGGGCGCATCAGAGACCCAGTACTTC.

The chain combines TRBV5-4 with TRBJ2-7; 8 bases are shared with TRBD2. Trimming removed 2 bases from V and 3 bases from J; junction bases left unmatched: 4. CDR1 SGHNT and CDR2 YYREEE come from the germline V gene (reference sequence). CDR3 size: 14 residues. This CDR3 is CASSLAGVIYEQYF. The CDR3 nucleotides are TGTGCCAGCAGCTTAGCGGGAGTAATCTACGAGCAGTACTTC.

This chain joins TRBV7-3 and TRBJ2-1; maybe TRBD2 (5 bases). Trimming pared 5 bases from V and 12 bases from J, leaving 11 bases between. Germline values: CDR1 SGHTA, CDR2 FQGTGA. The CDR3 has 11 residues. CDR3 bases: TGTGCCAGCAGCCAAGGGAGTTCGCAGTTCTTC. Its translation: CASSQGSSQFF. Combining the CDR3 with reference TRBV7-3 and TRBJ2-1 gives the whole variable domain GAGVSQTPSNKVTEKGKYVELRCDPISGHTALYWYRQSLGQGPEFLIYFQGTGAADDSGLPNDRFFAVRPEGSVSTLKIQRTERGDSAVYLCASSQGSSQFFGPGTRLTVL.

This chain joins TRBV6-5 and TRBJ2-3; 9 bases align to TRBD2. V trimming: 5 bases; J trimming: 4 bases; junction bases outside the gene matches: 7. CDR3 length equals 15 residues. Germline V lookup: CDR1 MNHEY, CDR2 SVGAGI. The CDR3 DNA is TGTGCCAGCAGTAATAGCGGGAGCTTAGCAGATACGCAGTATTTT. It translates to CASSNSGSLADTQYF.

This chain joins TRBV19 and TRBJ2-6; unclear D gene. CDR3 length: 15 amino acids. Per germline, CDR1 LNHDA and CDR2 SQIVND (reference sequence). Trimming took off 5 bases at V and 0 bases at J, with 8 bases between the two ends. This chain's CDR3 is CASSSWASGANVLTF. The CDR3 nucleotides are TGTGCCAGTAGTTCGTGGGCCTCTGGGGCCAACGTCCTGACTTTC.

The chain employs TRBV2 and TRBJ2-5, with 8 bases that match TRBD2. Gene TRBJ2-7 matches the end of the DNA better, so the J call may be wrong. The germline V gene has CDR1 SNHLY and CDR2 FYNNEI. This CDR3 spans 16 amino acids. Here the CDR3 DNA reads TGTGCCAGCAGTGAAGGGTCAAGCGGGAGTCCCTACGAGCAGTACTTC. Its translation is CASSEGSSGSPYEQYF.

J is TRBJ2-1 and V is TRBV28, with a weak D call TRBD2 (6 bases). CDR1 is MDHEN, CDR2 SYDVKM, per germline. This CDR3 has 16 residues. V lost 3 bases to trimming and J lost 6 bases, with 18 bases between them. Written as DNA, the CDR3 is TGTGCCAGCAGTTTTCCCCCGGGACTCCCACCCAATGAGCAGTTCTTC. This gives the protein CASSFPPGLPPNEQFF.

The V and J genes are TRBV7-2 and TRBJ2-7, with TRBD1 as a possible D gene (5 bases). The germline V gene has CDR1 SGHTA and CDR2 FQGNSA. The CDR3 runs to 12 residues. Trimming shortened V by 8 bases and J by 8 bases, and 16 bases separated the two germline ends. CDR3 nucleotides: TGTGCCAGCGGCCCGGATCAGGGAAAGCAGTACTTC. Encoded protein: CASGPDQGKQYF.

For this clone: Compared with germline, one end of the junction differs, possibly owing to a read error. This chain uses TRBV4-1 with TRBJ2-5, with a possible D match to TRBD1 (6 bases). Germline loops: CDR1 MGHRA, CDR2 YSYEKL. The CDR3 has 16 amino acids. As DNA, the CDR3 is TGCGCCAGCAGCCCCGGGGCGAAAACCAGGGGATATCTATTAGACTTC. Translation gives CASSPGAKTRGYLLDF.

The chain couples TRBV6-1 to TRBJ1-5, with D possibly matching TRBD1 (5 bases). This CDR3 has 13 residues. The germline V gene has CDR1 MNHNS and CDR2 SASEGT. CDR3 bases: TGTACCACAGGTCGATATAGCAATCAGCCCCAGCATTTT. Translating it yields CTTGRYSNQPQHF.

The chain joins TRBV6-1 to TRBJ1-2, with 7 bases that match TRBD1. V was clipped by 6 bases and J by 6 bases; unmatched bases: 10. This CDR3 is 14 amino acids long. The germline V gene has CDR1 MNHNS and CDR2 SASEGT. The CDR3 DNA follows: TGTGCCAGCAGGGACAGGCAGACAAGCAATGGCTACACCTTC. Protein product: CASRDRQTSNGYTF.

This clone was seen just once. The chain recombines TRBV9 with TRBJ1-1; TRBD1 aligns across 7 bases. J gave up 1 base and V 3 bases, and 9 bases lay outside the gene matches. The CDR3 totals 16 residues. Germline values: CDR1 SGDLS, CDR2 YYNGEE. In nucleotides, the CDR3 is TGTGCCAGCAGCGCCCAGGGGGGCAGGGGGAACACTGAAGCTTTCTTT. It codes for CASSAQGGRGNTEAFF. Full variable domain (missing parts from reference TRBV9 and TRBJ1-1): DSGVTQTPKHLITATGQRVTLRCSPRSGDLSVYWYQQSLDQGLQFLIQYYNGEERAKGNILERFSAQQFPDLHSELNLSSLELGDSALYFCASSAQGGRGNTEAFFGQGTRLTVV.